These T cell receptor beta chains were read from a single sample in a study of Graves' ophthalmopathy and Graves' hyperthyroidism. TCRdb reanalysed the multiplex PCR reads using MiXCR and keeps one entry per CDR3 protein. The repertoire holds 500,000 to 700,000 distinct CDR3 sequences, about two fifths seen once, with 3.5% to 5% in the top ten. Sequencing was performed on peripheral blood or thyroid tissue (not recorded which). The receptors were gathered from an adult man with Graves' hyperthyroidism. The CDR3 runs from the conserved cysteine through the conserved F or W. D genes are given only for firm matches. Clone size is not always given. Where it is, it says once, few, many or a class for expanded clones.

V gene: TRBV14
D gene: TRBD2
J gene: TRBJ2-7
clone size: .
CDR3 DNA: TGTGCCAGCAGCCAAGGTCTAGCGGGAGCCTACGAGCAGTACTTC
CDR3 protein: CASSQGLAGAYEQYF

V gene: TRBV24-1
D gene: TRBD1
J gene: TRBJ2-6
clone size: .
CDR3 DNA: TGTGCCACCAGTGACCCGGACAGGGACGGGGCCAACGTCCTGACTTTC
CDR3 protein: CATSDPDRDGANVLTF

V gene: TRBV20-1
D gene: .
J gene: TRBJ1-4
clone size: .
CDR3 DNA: TGCAGTGCCTCGTCGCCTGGGGAAAAACTGTTTTTT
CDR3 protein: CSASSPGEKLFF

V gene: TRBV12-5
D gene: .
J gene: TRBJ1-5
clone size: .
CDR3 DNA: TGTGCCAGCAGCCCTAATACACATAGCAATCAGCCCCAGCATTTT
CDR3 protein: CASSPNTHSNQPQHF

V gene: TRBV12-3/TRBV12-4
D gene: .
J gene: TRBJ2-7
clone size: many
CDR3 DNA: TGTGCCAGCAGTCGGGGGGCCTCGGACGAGCAGTACTTC
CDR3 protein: CASSRGASDEQYF

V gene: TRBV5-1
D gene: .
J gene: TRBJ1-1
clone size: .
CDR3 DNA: TGCGCCAGCAGCTTGGATTCCGGGGGCTTGAACACTGAAGCTTTCTTT
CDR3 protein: CASSLDSGGLNTEAFF

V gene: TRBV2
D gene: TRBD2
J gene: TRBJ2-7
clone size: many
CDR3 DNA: TGTGCCAGCACAGCGGGGGGAGACTACGAGCAGTACTTC
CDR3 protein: CASTAGGDYEQYF

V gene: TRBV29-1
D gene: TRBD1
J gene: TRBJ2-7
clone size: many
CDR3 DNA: TGCAGCGTTGCCGGGACAGGGGGGAACGAGCAGTACTTC
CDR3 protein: CSVAGTGGNEQYF

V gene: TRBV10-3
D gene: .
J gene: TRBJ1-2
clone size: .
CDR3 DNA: TGTGCCACCGGCGATTGGGGTCATAAGGCGGGCTACACCTTC
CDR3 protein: CATGDWGHKAGYTF

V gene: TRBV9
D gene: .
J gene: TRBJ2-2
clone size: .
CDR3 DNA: TGTGCCAGCAGCGTATCCCCCGGGCGGATTAACACCGGGGAGCTGTTTTTT
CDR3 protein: CASSVSPGRINTGELFF

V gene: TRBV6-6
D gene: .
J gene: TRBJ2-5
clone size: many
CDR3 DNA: TGTGCCAGCAGCCTCGGACAGTTAGAGACCCAGTACTTC
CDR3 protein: CASSLGQLETQYF

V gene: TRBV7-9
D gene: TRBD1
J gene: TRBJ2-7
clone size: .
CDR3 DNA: TGTGCCAGCAGAAAGGGACAGCACTACGAGCAGTACTTC
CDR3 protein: CASRKGQHYEQYF

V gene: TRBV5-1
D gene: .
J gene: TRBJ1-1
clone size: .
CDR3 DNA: TGCGCCAGCAGCTTATACCCAGGGGAACCGATGAACACTGAAGCTTTCTTT
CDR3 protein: CASSLYPGEPMNTEAFF

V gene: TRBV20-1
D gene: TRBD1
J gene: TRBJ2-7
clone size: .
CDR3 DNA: TGCGGTGCGGGCACAGGGGATAGGGCCTACGAGCAGTACTTC
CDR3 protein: CGAGTGDRAYEQYF

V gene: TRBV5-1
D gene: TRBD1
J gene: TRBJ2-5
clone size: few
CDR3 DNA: TGCGCCAGCAGCTTGTTTTCCATCCGCCCACAGGGGGCGTTGGAGACCCAGTACTTC
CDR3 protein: CASSLFSIRPQGALETQYF

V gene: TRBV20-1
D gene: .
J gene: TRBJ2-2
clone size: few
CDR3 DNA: TGCAGTGCTAGTCCCCGGGACATAAACACCGGGGAGCTGTTTTTT
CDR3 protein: CSASPRDINTGELFF

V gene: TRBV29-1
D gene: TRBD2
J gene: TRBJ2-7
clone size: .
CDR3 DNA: TGCAGCGTTGGACTAGCGGGAGGGCCTTACGAGCAGTACTTC
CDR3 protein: CSVGLAGGPYEQYF

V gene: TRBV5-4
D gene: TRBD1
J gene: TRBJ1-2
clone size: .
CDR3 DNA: TGTGCCAGCAGACAGGGACAGAGTATGGGCTACACCTTC
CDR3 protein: CASRQGQSMGYTF

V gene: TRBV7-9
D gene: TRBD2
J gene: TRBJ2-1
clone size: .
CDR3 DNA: TGTGCCAGCAGCTTTCCAGCGGGAGGGTTTGGGAATGAGCAGTTCTTC
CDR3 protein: CASSFPAGGFGNEQFF

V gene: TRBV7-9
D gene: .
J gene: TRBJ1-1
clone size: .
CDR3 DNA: TGTGCCAGCATCACAGGAGCGGGAACTGAAGCTTTCTTT
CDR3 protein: CASITGAGTEAFF